This TCR beta chain was profiled in a study of CD8 T cells in ankylosing spondylitis. MiXCR, applied by TCRdb to the 5' RACE reads, yields one record per CDR3 protein. In the table there are some 800,000 distinct CDR3 sequences, 12% of which are singletons. The study, taken as a whole, reports: Within matched ankylosing spondylitis synovial fluid, disease-linked clones were reportedly significantly enriched. Blood from ankylosing spondylitis patients appeared to carry a characteristic roughly eight-variant TCR beta motif.

The CDR3 sequence is 13 residues long. CDR1 SQVTM and CDR2 ANQGSEA come from the germline V gene. V shed 7 bases and J 3 bases; nucleotides not matched to a gene: 6. Note on this clonotype: Its antigen is still unknown.

This rearrangement joins TRBV29-1 to TRBJ2-7; 10 bases line up with TRBD1. The TCR originated in a male donor with ankylosing spondylitis. The sample was blood, either unsorted or a sorted T cell fraction (not recorded which). In DNA, the CDR3 is TGCAGCGCGGGGCGGACAGGGGGCTACGAGCAGTACTTC. It translates to CSAGRTGGYEQYF.